This T cell receptor beta chain was sequenced during a study of response to subunit inactivated influenza vaccine. Notes on the study in general: The authors suggested that few new T cells are recruited per seasonal influenza vaccination.

There are many counts of this clonotype. Its antigen is not known. TCRdb ran MiXCR on the RT-PCR reads and lists one entry per CDR3 protein. The sample includes a few hundred thousand distinct CDR3 sequences, approximately 10% of them seen just once. V lost 2 bases and J lost 1, with 2 bases in between. CDR1 is SEHNR and CDR2 is FQNEAQ in the germline V gene (reference sequence). This CDR3 contains 12 residues. In addition, the sample was reused for a study of T cells expressing NK-cell markers. That paper adds: The cDNA for TCR beta came from 5'RACE template switching with UMIs. Roughly 1.0-7.0% of CD8+ T cells in six or seven donors belonged to dominant NKG2C+ clonotypes.

This clonotype was sampled from a man aged 45-60 years who received an inactivated influenza vaccine. V usage is TRBV7-9 and J usage is TRBJ2-5, with D unclear. This sample comprised PBMCs from blood, obtained on the day of vaccination. This chain's CDR3 is CASSLTQETQYF. The CDR3 DNA follows: TGTGCCAGCAGCTTAACCCAAGAGACCCAGTACTTC.